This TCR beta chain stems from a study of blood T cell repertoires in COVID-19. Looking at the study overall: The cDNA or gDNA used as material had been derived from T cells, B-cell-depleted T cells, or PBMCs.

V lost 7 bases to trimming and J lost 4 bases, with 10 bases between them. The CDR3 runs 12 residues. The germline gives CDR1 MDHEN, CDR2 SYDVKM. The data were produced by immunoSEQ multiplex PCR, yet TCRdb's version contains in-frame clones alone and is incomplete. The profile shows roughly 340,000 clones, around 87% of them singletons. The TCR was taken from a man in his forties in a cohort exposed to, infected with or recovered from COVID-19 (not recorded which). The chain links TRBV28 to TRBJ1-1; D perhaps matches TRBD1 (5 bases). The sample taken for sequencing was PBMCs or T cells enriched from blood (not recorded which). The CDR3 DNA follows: TGTGCCAGCATTTACCAGGGCACTGAAGCTTTCTTT. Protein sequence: CASIYQGTEAFF.